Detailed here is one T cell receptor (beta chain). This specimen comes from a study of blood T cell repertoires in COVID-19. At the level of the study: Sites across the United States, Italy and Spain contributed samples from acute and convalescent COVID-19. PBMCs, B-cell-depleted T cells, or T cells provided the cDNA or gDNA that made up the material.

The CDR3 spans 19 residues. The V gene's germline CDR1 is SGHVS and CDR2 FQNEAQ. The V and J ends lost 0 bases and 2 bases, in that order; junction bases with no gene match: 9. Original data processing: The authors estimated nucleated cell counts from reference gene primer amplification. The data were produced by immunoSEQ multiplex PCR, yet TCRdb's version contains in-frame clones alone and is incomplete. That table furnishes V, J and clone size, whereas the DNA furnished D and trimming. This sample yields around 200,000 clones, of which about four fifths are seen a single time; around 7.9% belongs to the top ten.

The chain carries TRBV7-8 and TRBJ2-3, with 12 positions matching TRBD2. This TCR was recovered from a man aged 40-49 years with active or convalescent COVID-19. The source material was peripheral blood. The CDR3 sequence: CASSLARERLAGDTDTQYF. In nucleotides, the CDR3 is TGTGCCAGCAGCTTAGCGCGGGAAAGACTAGCGGGGGACACAGATACGCAGTATTTT.